This TCR beta chain is drawn from a study of T cell repertoires in cytomegalovirus infection (dated by TCRdb to about 2019). Turning to the overall study: Donor HLA type was relevant to the analysis, as public TCR beta signatures indicated carriage of CMV infection together with the matching HLA type. Broad study findings and their caveats: In both this cohort and an independent cohort of some 370 donors, the cumulative frequency of public TCR beta family members distinguished carriers of CMV infection plus the relevant HLA type. The ex vivo response was dominated by HLA-C-restricted CMV-specific TCR beta clonotypes, and the single most frequent clonotype in two of eight donors was supplied by these HLA-C-restricted clonotypes.

Looking up the germline V gene yields CDR1 MNHNS and CDR2 SASEGT. Trimming leaves V shorter by 3 bases and J shorter by 4 bases, with the junction holding 11 bases beyond the gene matches. The CDR3 sequence holds 17 residues, the cysteine and phenylalanine included. Only the CDR3 portion is preserved as DNA: 51 bases, with reading frame beginning at the first base. This clonotype was observed many times. Its binding antigen is unknown. No base-level quality is on record; no much larger clone is a single base apart. Sequenced on an Illumina HiSeq 1500. TCRdb reprocessing: public reads trimmed at Q25 with fastp, clones called with MiXCR, in-frame beta chains kept. Entries are consolidated by CDR3 protein sequence, retaining the most common genes and DNA. Here the sample has around 100,000 distinct CDR3 sequences; over 9% occur a single time. Jointly, the top ten make up around 33% of the sample.

This receptor was obtained from a human donor in good health (CMV status not recorded). Some clones in this sample may be carry-over from other donors' samples. Sequenced: PBMCs, sequenced either directly or after in vitro stimulation (not recorded which). This chain joins TRBV6-1 to TRBJ1-2; 10 junctional bases match TRBD1. The DNA sequence is given as TGTGCCAGCAGTGACGTCCCGGGACAGGGGTTCCCCTATGGCTACACCTTC. It translates as CASSDVPGQGFPYGYTF.